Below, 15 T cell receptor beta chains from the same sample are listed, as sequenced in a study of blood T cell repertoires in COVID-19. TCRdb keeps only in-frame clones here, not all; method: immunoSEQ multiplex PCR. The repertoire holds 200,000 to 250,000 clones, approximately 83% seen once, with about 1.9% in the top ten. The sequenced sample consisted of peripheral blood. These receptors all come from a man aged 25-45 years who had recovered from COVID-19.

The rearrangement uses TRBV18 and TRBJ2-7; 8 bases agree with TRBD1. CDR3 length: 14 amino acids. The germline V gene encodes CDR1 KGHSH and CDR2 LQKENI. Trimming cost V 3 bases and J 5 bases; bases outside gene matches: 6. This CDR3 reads CASSPTDRDHEQYV. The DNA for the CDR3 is TGTGCCAGCTCACCGACGGACAGGGACCACGAGCAGTACGTC.

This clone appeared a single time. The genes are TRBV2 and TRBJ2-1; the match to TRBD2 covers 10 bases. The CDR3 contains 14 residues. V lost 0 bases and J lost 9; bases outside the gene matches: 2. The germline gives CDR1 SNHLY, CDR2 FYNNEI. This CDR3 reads CASSEAGLAAEQFF. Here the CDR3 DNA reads TGTGCCAGCAGTGAAGCTGGACTAGCGGCTGAGCAGTTCTTC.

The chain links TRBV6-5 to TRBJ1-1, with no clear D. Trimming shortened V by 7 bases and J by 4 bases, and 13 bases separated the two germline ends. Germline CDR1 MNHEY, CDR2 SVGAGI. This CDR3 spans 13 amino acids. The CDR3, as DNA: TGTGCCAGCACCAAACTCCGAGGCACTGAAGCTTTCTTT. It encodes CASTKLRGTEAFF.

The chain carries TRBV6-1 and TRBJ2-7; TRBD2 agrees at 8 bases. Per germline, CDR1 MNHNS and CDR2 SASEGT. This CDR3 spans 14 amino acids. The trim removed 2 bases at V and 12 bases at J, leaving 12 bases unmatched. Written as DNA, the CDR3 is TGTGCCAGCAGTGAATACGGGGGGGTGACAGGTGGGTACGTC. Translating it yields CASSEYGGVTGGYV.

CDR3 protein: CASSPQLQGQQPQHF. In DNA, the CDR3 is TGTGCCAGCTCACCACAACTACAGGGGCAGCAGCCCCAGCATTTT. The chain combines TRBV18 with TRBJ1-5, with TRBD1 matching over 7 bases. Germline CDR1 reads KGHSH; CDR2 reads LQKENI. This CDR3 contains 15 residues. Trimming cost V 1 base and J 7 bases; bases outside gene matches: 7.

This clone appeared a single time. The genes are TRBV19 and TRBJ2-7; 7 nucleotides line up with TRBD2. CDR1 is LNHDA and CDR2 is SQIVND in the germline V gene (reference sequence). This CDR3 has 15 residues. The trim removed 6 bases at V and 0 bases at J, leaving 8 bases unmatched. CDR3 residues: CASRELSGASYEQYF. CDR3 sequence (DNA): TGTGCCAGTAGGGAGCTCAGCGGGGCCTCCTACGAGCAGTACTTC.

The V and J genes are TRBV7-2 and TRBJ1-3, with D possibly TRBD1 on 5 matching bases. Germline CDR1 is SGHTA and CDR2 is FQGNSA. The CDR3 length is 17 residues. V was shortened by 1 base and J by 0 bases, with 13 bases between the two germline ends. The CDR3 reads CASSLVSRGSSGNTIYF. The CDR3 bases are TGTGCCAGCAGCTTAGTCAGCCGGGGGAGCTCTGGAAACACCATATATTTT.

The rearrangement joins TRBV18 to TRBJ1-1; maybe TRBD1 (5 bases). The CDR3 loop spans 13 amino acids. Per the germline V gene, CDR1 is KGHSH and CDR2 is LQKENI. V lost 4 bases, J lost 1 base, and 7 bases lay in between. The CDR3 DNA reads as TGTGCCAGCTCACAACAGGAGAACACTGAAGCTTTCTTT. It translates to CASSQQENTEAFF. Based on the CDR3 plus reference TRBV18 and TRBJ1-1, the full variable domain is NAGVMQNPRHLVRRRGQEARLRCSPMKGHSHVYWYRQLPEEGLKFMVYLQKENIIDESGMPKERFSAEFPKEGPSILRIQQVVRGDSAAYFCASSQQENTEAFFGQGTRLTVV.

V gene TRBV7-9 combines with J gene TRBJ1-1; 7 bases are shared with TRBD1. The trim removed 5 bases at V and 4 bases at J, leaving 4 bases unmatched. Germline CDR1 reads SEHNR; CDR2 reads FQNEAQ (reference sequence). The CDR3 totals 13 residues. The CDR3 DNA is TGTGCCAGCAGCAGTGGGACAGCCACTGAAGCTTTCTTT. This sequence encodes CASSSGTATEAFF.

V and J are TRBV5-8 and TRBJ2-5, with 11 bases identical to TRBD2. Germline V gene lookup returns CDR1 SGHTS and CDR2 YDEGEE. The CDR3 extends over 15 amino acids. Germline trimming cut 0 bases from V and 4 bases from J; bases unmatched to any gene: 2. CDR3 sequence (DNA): TGTGCCAGCAGCTTGGTACTAGCGGGGGTAGAGACCCAGTACTTC. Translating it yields CASSLVLAGVETQYF.

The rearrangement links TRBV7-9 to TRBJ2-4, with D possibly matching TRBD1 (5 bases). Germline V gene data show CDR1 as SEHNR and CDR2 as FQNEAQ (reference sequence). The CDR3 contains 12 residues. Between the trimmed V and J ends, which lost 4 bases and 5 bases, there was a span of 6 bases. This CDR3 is CASSSTENIQYF. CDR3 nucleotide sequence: TGTGCCAGCAGCTCGACAGAAAACATTCAGTACTTC.

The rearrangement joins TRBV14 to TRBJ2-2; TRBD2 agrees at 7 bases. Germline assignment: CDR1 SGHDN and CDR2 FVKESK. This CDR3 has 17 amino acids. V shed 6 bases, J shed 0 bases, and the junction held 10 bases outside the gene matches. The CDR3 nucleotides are TGTGCCAGCAGGGGGGGGTCCCCCGCCCCGAACACCGGGGAGCTGTTTTTT. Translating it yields CASRGGSPAPNTGELFF. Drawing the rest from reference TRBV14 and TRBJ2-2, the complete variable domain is EAGVTQFPSHSVIEKGQTVTLRCDPISGHDNLYWYRRVMGKEIKFLLHFVKESKQDESGMPNNRFLAERTGGTYSTLKVQPAELEDSGVYFCASRGGSPAPNTGELFFGEGSRLTVL.

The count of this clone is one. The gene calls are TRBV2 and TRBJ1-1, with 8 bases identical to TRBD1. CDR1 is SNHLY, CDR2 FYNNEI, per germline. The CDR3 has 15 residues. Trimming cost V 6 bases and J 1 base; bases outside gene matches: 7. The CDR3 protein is CASRKTGAKNTEAFF. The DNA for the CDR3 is TGTGCCAGCAGGAAGACAGGGGCGAAGAACACTGAAGCTTTCTTT.

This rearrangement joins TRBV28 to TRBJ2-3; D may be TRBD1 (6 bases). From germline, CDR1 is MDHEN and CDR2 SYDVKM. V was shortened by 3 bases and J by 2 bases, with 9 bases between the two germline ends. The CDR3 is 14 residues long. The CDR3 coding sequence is TGTGCCAGCAGTTTTGGGGGCGTCACAGATACGCAGTATTTT. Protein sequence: CASSFGGVTDTQYF.

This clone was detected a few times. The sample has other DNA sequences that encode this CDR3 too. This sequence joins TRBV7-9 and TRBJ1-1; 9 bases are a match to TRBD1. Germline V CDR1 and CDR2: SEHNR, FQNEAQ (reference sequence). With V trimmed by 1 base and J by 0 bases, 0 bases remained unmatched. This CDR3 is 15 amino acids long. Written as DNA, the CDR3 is TGTGCCAGCAGCTTAGGGACAGGGGTGAACACTGAAGCTTTCTTT. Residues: CASSLGTGVNTEAFF.